One and the same sample provided the 14 T cell receptor beta chains below, sequenced in a study of T cell repertoires in cytomegalovirus infection. Via MiXCR, TCRdb re-called the reads, giving one row per CDR3 protein. Altogether about 260,000 distinct CDR3 sequences are present, around 9% being singletons, with the ten largest covering about 14%. Sample: PBMCs. Receptors originate from a human donor in good health (CMV status not recorded). Some clones in this sample may be carry-over from other donors' samples.

There are many counts of this clonotype. The genes are TRBV6-2 or TRBV6-3 and TRBJ2-7; possibly TRBD1 for D (6 bases). V gave up 6 bases and J gave up 3 bases, with 12 bases separating them. The germline V gene has CDR1 MNHEY and CDR2 SVGEGT. The CDR3 loop spans 13 amino acids. DNA of the CDR3: TGTGCCAGCAGGTTTACAGGGTACTACGAGCAGTACTTC. Protein sequence: CASRFTGYYEQYF.

This clonotype was detected only a few times. This rearrangement joins TRBV6-1 to TRBJ2-1; 12 positions match TRBD2. The V and J ends lost 4 bases and 4 bases, in that order; junction bases with no gene match: 2. This CDR3 contains 15 residues. Germline values: CDR1 MNHNS, CDR2 SASEGT. CDR3 nucleotides: TGTGCCAGCAGTGGTCTAGCGGGAGGGTACAATGAGCAGTTCTTC. It translates to CASSGLAGGYNEQFF.

Ten or more counts support this clonotype. The chain is built from TRBV28 and TRBJ2-1; no clear D. CDR3 length: 16 amino acids. V lost 2 bases and J lost 7, with 18 bases in between. The germline CDR1 and CDR2 sequences are MDHEN and SYDVKM. The chain's CDR3 is CASSLHGQVTRNEQFF. The CDR3 nucleotides read TGTGCCAGCAGTTTACACGGGCAGGTGACGAGGAATGAGCAGTTCTTC.

This clonotype was detected ten times or more. The rearrangement joins TRBV7-2 to TRBJ2-5; D is perhaps TRBD2 (6 bases). Trimming removed 5 bases from V and 10 bases from J, with 29 bases in between. Per the germline V gene, CDR1 is SGHTA and CDR2 is FQGNSA. The CDR3 has 17 amino acids. CDR3 in amino acids: CASSLVGGGAPPGDQYF. In DNA form, the CDR3 reads TGTGCCAGCAGCCTAGTCGGGGGTGGGGCTCCACCGGGGGACCAGTACTTC.

This clonotype was counted only a few times. The chain has TRBV28 and TRBJ1-1; no reliable D call. Trimming took 8 bases from V and 0 from J, leaving 10 bases between them. The CDR3 is 13 amino acids. In germline, CDR1 is MDHEN, CDR2 SYDVKM. The CDR3: CASLDGLNTEAFF. The CDR3 nucleotides are TGTGCCAGCCTTGACGGGTTGAACACTGAAGCTTTCTTT.

This clonotype was picked up many times. CDR3 coding DNA: TGTGCCAGCAGCTTCGGGCGGGAGGGATGGGGCATTCAGTACTTC. It yields the protein CASSFGREGWGIQYF. The rearrangement uses TRBV7-8 and TRBJ2-4; 9 bases agree with TRBD2. V lost 3 bases to trimming and J lost 9 bases; unmatched junction nucleotides: 9. CDR1 SGHVS and CDR2 FQNEAQ come from the germline V gene. CDR3 length equals 15 residues.

The chain combines TRBV7-9 with TRBJ2-1, with 7 bases fitting TRBD2. Germline CDR1 is SEHNR and CDR2 is FQNEAQ (reference sequence). The CDR3 spans 14 residues. V gave up 5 bases and J gave up 3 bases; unmatched junction bases: 4. CDR3 residues: CASSRGDFYNEQFF. The CDR3 nucleotides read TGTGCCAGCAGCCGGGGGGACTTCTACAATGAGCAGTTCTTC.

This clonotype has just a few counts. The V call is TRBV20-1, the J call TRBJ1-3, with no clear D. This CDR3 comprises 14 residues. V lost 0 bases and J 0 bases, leaving 6 bases between the germline ends. Germline values: CDR1 DFQATT, CDR2 SNEGSKA (reference sequence). The CDR3: CSARDKASGNTIYF. In nucleotides, the CDR3 is TGCAGTGCTAGAGACAAAGCCTCTGGAAACACCATATATTTT.

About this clonotype: Possible read error: a much larger clone is one base away. The chain joins TRBV6-5 to TRBJ2-7; TRBD2 agrees at 13 bases. Germline V lookup: CDR1 MNHEY, CDR2 SVGAGI. This CDR3 is built from 17 residues. After removal of 0 bases from V and 10 bases from J, the junction contained 12 bases not matched to a gene. The DNA for the CDR3 is TGTGCCAGCAGTTACTCGTTAGGACTAGCGGGAGCATTCGACCAGTACTTC. It specifies CASSYSLGLAGAFDQYF.

This clonotype was seen ten or more times. The chain joins TRBV5-1 to TRBJ2-7, with 9 bases lining up with TRBD1. Germline CDR1 SGHRS, CDR2 YFSETQ. Trimming cost V 0 bases and J 5 bases; bases outside gene matches: 6. CDR3 size: 15 residues. CDR3 in amino acids: CASSLEGQGYHEQYF. CDR3 bases: TGCGCCAGCAGCTTGGAAGGACAGGGGTACCACGAGCAGTACTTC.

The chain joins TRBV19 to TRBJ1-5; D is uncertain. The V gene lost 3 bases and the J gene lost 4 bases, with 7 bases spanning the gap. CDR3 length: 13 residues. Per the germline V gene, CDR1 is LNHDA and CDR2 is SQIVND (reference sequence). CDR3 DNA: TGTGCCAGTAGTATGACCGGGAATCAGCCCCAGCATTTT. Its translation is CASSMTGNQPQHF.

This clonotype was observed many times. The genes are TRBV7-2 and TRBJ2-1; no reliable D call. There are 15 residues in the CDR3. V lost 4 bases, J lost 7 bases, and 17 bases lay in between. CDR1 and CDR2 from the germline V gene are SGHTA and FQGNSA. CDR3 loop: CASSSDWNTKNEQFF. CDR3 DNA: TGTGCCAGCAGCTCTGACTGGAACACCAAAAATGAGCAGTTCTTC.

This clonotype was seen ten or more times. V gene TRBV7-2 combines with J gene TRBJ2-7; tentatively, D is TRBD2 (5 bases). Trimming removed 1 base at V and 12 bases at J, with 16 bases between. The germline V gene encodes CDR1 SGHTA and CDR2 FQGNSA. The CDR3 runs to 13 residues. CDR3 nucleotides: TGTGCCAGCAGCTTAGGGAGCGGACCCTTCCGGTACTTC. The encoded protein is CASSLGSGPFRYF. The whole variable domain, filled in from reference TRBV7-2 and TRBJ2-7, reads GAGVSQSPSNKVTEKGKDVELRCDPISGHTALYWYRQSLGQGLEFLIYFQGNSAPDKSGLPSDRFSAERTGGSVSTLTIQRTQQEDSAVYLCASSLGSGPFRYFGPGTRLTVT.

This clonotype was seen many times. V usage is TRBV5-1 and J usage is TRBJ1-1, with unresolved D. Trimming removed 0 bases from V and 1 base from J, with 7 bases in between. Germline V gives CDR1 SGHRS, CDR2 YFSETQ. The CDR3 length is 14 residues. CDR3 coding DNA: TGCGCCAGCAGCTTGGACCTTAAGAACACTGAAGCTTTCTTT. As protein: CASSLDLKNTEAFF.